This passage covers 25 T cell receptor beta chains from one sample sequenced in a study of blood T cell repertoires in COVID-19 (dated by TCRdb to between 2020 and 2021). The library was built by means of the immunoSEQ multiplex PCR assay. TCRdb took over this immuneACCESS table, retaining in-frame rearrangements with V and J assigned. Such tables are incomplete; in checked studies, under half of the missing clones stem from an unresolved V gene, and the remainder is unexplained. The sample profile shows roughly 140,000 clones; 76% of them were found once. The ten biggest clones cover around 3.5% of the sample. Input material: peripheral blood. Receptors were obtained from a woman older than 75 with acute or convalescent COVID-19.

The V gene is TRBV5-1, the J gene TRBJ1-2, with 10 bases that match TRBD1. CDR1 and CDR2 (germline): SGHRS, YFSETQ. The CDR3 length is 14 residues. Trimming removed 0 bases from V and 6 bases from J; junction bases left unmatched: 2. The CDR3 coding sequence is TGCGCCAGCAGCTTGGACGGACAGGGGGATGGCTACACCTTC. Protein: CASSLDGQGDGYTF.

This clone showed up just a few times. V usage is TRBV5-1 and J usage is TRBJ1-2, with D uncertain. The CDR3 loop spans 15 amino acids. The germline V and J ends were trimmed by 0 bases and 5 bases, with 14 bases remaining between them. The germline gives CDR1 SGHRS, CDR2 YFSETQ. The CDR3 sequence: CASSLAQAWQYGYTF. The CDR3 coding sequence is TGCGCCAGCAGCTTGGCCCAGGCCTGGCAATATGGCTACACCTTC. The variable domain in full, with the rest retrieved from reference TRBV5-1 and TRBJ1-2, is KAGVTQTPRYLIKTRGQQVTLSCSPISGHRSVSWYQQTPGQGLQFLFEYFSETQRNKGNFPGRFSGRQFSNSRSEMNVSTLELGDSALYLCASSLAQAWQYGYTFGSGTRLTVV.

The chain has TRBV6-6 and TRBJ1-1; 8 nucleotides agree with TRBD1. Germline V gene lookup returns CDR1 MNHNY and CDR2 SVGAGI (reference sequence). CDR3 length: 14 amino acids. Trimming took 7 bases from V and 2 from J; bases not matched to a gene: 6. CDR3 protein: CASNRQGRNTEAFF. CDR3 nucleotide sequence: TGTGCCAGCAACCGACAGGGGCGCAACACTGAAGCTTTCTTT.

The V call is TRBV30, the J call TRBJ1-3; D unresolved. This CDR3 region has 14 residues. In germline, CDR1 is GTSNPN, CDR2 SVGIG (reference sequence). V gave up 2 bases and J gave up 0 bases, with 8 bases separating them. CDR3 region: CAWSPGGSGNTIYF. The CDR3 DNA follows: TGTGCCTGGAGTCCGGGAGGCTCTGGAAACACCATATATTTT.

The genes are TRBV5-4 and TRBJ1-1, with TRBD1 matching over 8 bases. V shed 1 base, J shed 4 bases, and the junction held 6 bases outside the gene matches. CDR3 length: 15 amino acids. Looked up from germline, CDR1 is SGHNT and CDR2 is YYREEE (reference sequence). In DNA, the CDR3 is TGTGCCAGCAGCTTGCGCTTAACAGGGGGCACTGAAGCTTTCTTT. Amino acids: CASSLRLTGGTEAFF.

The chain couples TRBV28 to TRBJ2-3; D gene unclear. The CDR3 totals 11 residues. Germline CDR1 reads MDHEN; CDR2 reads SYDVKM. Trimming stripped 7 bases from V and 6 bases from J, with 8 bases between. The CDR3 nucleotides read TGTGCCAGCACCAGCGTGGATACGCAGTATTTT. Protein: CASTSVDTQYF.

This sequence joins TRBV11-2 and TRBJ2-1; D is perhaps TRBD2 (5 bases). This CDR3 has 16 residues. Trimming pared 2 bases from V and 0 bases from J, leaving 11 bases between. Germline lookup yields CDR1 SGHAT and CDR2 FQNNGV. CDR3 nucleotides: TGTGCCAGCAGCTTATTAGCGCCCCACTCCTACAATGAGCAGTTCTTC. The encoded protein is CASSLLAPHSYNEQFF.

This clone has only one observation. CDR3 residues: CASSLGWGDEQFF. DNA of the CDR3: TGTGCCAGCAGTTTAGGATGGGGGGATGAGCAGTTCTTC. The chain is built from TRBV12-3 or TRBV12-4 and TRBJ2-1; possible D gene TRBD2, 6 bases. V shed 1 base and J shed 8 bases, with 9 bases lying between them. This CDR3 has 13 residues.

The chain recombines TRBV3-1 (or the pseudogene TRBV3-2) with TRBJ1-1; D is unresolved. Deletions cut 0 bases from V and 11 bases from J, with 13 bases between. The CDR3 runs to 13 residues. CDR1 is LGHDT, CDR2 YNNKEL, per germline (reference sequence). Here the CDR3 reads CASSQDQTLGAFF. The CDR3 region has the DNA TGTGCCAGCAGCCAAGATCAGACCCTGGGCGCTTTCTTT.

This rearrangement joins TRBV6-4 to TRBJ2-2, with D possibly matching TRBD2 (6 bases). Germline V gene sequence: CDR1 MRHNA, CDR2 SNTAGT. CDR3 length equals 16 residues. V was cut by 8 bases and J by 0 bases, with 16 bases left in between. This CDR3 reads CASSRSLATNTGELFF. CDR3 DNA: TGTGCCAGCTCCCGGTCTCTAGCGACGAACACCGGGGAGCTGTTTTTT.

This sequence joins TRBV11-2 and TRBJ2-1; D perhaps matches TRBD2 (6 bases). The CDR3 has 16 amino acids. The germline V and J ends were trimmed by 7 bases and 0 bases, with 16 bases remaining between them. CDR1 SGHAT and CDR2 FQNNGV come from the germline V gene. The CDR3 DNA sequence: TGTGCCAGCACCCCGGGGGACCCGATCTCCTACAATGAGCAGTTCTTC. This codes for CASTPGDPISYNEQFF.

Details on this clone: Its ends do not fully match the called genes, so a read error is possible. The chain combines TRBV6-5 with TRBJ2-5; 13 nucleotides line up with TRBD2. This CDR3 comprises 14 residues. Germline V lookup: CDR1 MNHEY, CDR2 SVGAGI. CDR3 coding DNA: TGTGCCAGCAGCGGACTAGCGGGGGTCGAGACCCTGTACTTC. It codes for CASSGLAGVETLYF.

The chain couples TRBV6-5 to TRBJ1-6; TRBD1 matches 7 bases. Trimming at V came to 6 bases and at J to 7 bases, leaving 9 bases not matched to a gene. The germline V gene encodes CDR1 MNHEY and CDR2 SVGAGI. The CDR3 has 15 amino acids. The CDR3 coding sequence is TGTGCCAGCAGCCCCGGGGACAGACGAAATTCACCCCTCCACTTT. Its translation: CASSPGDRRNSPLHF.

This sequence joins TRBV7-9 and TRBJ2-5; perhaps TRBD1 as D (5 bases). Between the trimmed V and J ends, which lost 2 bases and 1 base, there was a span of 8 bases. The CDR3 runs to 14 residues. In germline, CDR1 is SEHNR, CDR2 FQNEAQ (reference sequence). The CDR3 nucleotides read TGTGCCAGCAGCTTATTTACAGGCCAAGAGACCCAGTACTTC. Protein product: CASSLFTGQETQYF.

The chain couples TRBV6-5 to TRBJ2-3, with D unresolved. Germline values: CDR1 MNHEY, CDR2 SVGAGI. This CDR3 contains 15 residues. Trimming cost V 2 bases and J 0 bases, with 9 bases left between them. The CDR3 bases are TGTGCCAGCAGTTACACCTACAGCAGCACAGATACGCAGTATTTT. It codes for CASSYTYSSTDTQYF.

This clone was found once. The V gene is TRBV29-1, the J gene TRBJ1-2; perhaps TRBD1 as D (6 bases). The germline CDR1 and CDR2 sequences are SQVTM and ANQGSEA. The V and J ends lost 4 bases and 3 bases respectively, with 12 bases between them. The CDR3 is 13 residues long. The CDR3 reads CSVGGGRDYGYTF. The CDR3 nucleotides read TGCAGCGTTGGGGGGGGCCGGGACTATGGCTACACCTTC.

As to this clone: Germline is not matched at one junction end, which may reflect a read error. V is TRBV7-7 and J is TRBJ2-5; the match to TRBD1 covers 7 bases. CDR3 length: 13 residues. Germline V gives CDR1 SSHAT, CDR2 FNYEAQ (reference sequence). CDR3 protein: CASSYGTEETQYF. The CDR3 DNA reads as TGTGCTAGCAGCTACGGGACAGAAGAGACCCAGTACTTC. The entire variable domain, with the rest obtained from reference TRBV7-7 and TRBJ2-5, is as follows: GAGVSQSPRYKVTKRGQDVTLRCDPISSHATLYWYQQALGQGPEFLTYFNYEAQPDKSGLPSDRFSAERPEGSISTLTIQRTEQRDSAMYRCASSYGTEETQYFGPGTRLLVL.

The rearrangement links TRBV18 to TRBJ1-1; the match to TRBD1 covers 8 bases. The trim removed 3 bases at V and 10 bases at J, leaving 4 bases unmatched. Germline CDR1 KGHSH, CDR2 LQKENI. The CDR3 has 12 residues. CDR3 DNA sequence: TGTGCCAGCTCACCCGACAGGGGTTTAGCTTTCTTT. This translates into CASSPDRGLAFF.

The CDR3 nucleotides read TGTGCCAGCAGCTTATCAGAGAACACCGGGGAGCTGTTTTTT. This translates into CASSLSENTGELFF. This chain connects TRBV7-9 to TRBJ2-2; D unresolved. The CDR3 runs 14 residues. CDR1 is SEHNR and CDR2 is FQNEAQ in the germline V gene (reference sequence). Trimming took off 2 bases at V and 1 base at J, with 5 bases between the two ends.

The chain has TRBV7-3 and TRBJ1-3; D is undetermined. Germline CDR1 reads SGHTA; CDR2 reads FQGTGA. V was pared by 5 bases and J by 7 bases, with 18 bases between. This CDR3 contains 15 residues. The CDR3 spells CASSPWSLKRNTIYF. The CDR3 DNA reads as TGTGCCAGCAGCCCCTGGTCCCTCAAGAGGAACACCATATATTTT.

J is TRBJ1-6 and V is TRBV19, with D possibly being TRBD1 (5 bases). The CDR3 contains 16 residues. V lost 5 bases to trimming and J lost 0 bases, with 11 bases between them. Germline assignment: CDR1 LNHDA and CDR2 SQIVND (reference sequence). The CDR3 nucleotides read TGTGCCAGTAGTCCTCGACAGATCTCCTATAATTCACCCCTCCACTTT. It yields the protein CASSPRQISYNSPLHF. Full variable domain (outside the CDR3, taken from reference TRBV19 and TRBJ1-6): DGGITQSPKYLFRKEGQNVTLSCEQNLNHDAMYWYRQDPGQGLRLIYYSQIVNDFQKGDIAEGYSVSREKKESFPLTVTSAQKNPTAFYLCASSPRQISYNSPLHFGNGTRLTVT.

V and J are TRBV2 and TRBJ2-1; TRBD2 is a possible D gene (6 bases). V was shortened by 5 bases and J by 7 bases, with 18 bases between the two germline ends. CDR1 and CDR2 (germline): SNHLY, FYNNEI. CDR3 length equals 15 residues. CDR3 coding DNA: TGTGCCAGCAGTAATATTGGCGGGACGGAAAATGAGCAGTTCTTC. Amino acid sequence: CASSNIGGTENEQFF.

The V gene is TRBV5-1, the J gene TRBJ2-1; TRBD1 agrees at 8 bases. Germline trimming cut 3 bases from V and 6 bases from J; bases unmatched to any gene: 11. This CDR3 spans 16 amino acids. CDR1 and CDR2 (germline): SGHRS, YFSETQ. Written as DNA, the CDR3 is TGCGCCAGCAGCTGGCGAGACAGGGGAGGAGGCAATGAGCAGTTCTTC. Translating it yields CASSWRDRGGGNEQFF.

The genes are TRBV25-1 and TRBJ1-3; D perhaps matches TRBD1 (5 bases). The CDR3 covers 15 residues. Germline V gene sequence: CDR1 MGHDK, CDR2 SYGVNS. V gave up 5 bases and J gave up 2 bases, with 13 bases separating them. CDR3 in amino acids: CASSPPGGTGNTIYF. Here the CDR3 DNA reads TGTGCCAGCAGTCCCCCGGGGGGAACTGGAAACACCATATATTTT.

This chain connects TRBV29-1 to TRBJ1-1; D is perhaps TRBD1 (5 bases). V was clipped by 7 bases and J by 1 base, with 10 bases between them. Germline assignment: CDR1 SQVTM and CDR2 ANQGSEA. The length of the CDR3 is 12 residues. The CDR3 DNA sequence: TGCAGCGCTTCCGACAGGAACACTGAAGCTTTCTTT. Translated: CSASDRNTEAFF.